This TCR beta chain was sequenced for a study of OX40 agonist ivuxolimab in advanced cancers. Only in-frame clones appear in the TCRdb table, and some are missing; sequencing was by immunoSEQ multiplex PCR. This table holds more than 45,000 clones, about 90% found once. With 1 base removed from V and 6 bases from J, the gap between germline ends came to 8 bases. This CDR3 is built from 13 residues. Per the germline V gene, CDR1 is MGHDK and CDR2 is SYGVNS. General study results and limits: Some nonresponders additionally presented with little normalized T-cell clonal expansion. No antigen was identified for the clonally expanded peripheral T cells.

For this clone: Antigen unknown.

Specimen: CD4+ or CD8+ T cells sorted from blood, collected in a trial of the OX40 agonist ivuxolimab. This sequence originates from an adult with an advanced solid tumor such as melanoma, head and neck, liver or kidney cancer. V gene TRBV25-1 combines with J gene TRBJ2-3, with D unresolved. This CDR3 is CASSEWMGDTQYF. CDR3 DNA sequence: TGTGCCAGCAGTGAATGGATGGGGGATACGCAGTATTTT.